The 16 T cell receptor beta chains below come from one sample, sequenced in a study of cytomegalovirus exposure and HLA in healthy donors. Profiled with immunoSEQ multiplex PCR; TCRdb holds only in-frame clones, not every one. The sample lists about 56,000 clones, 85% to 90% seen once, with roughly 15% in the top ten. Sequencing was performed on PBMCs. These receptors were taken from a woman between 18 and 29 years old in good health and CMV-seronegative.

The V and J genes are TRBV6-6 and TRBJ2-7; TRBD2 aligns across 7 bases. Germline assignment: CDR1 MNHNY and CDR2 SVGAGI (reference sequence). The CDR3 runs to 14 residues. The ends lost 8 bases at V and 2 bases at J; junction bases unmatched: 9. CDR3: CASDNGEGAYEQYF. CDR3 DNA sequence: TGTGCCAGCGATAACGGGGAGGGCGCCTACGAGCAGTACTTC.

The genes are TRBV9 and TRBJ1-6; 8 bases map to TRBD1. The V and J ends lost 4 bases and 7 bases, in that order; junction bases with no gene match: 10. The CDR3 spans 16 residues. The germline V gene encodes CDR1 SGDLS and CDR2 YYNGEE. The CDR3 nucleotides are TGTGCCAGCAGCTATGGGACAGGCCGGGAGAATTCACCCCTCCACTTT. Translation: CASSYGTGRENSPLHF.

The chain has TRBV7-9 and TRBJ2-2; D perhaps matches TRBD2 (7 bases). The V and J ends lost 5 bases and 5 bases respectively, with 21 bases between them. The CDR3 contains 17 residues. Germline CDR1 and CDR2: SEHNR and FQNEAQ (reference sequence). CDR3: CASSTVPRGARTGELFF. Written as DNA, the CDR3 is TGTGCCAGCAGCACCGTCCCCCGGGGGGCTAGGACCGGGGAGCTGTTTTTT.

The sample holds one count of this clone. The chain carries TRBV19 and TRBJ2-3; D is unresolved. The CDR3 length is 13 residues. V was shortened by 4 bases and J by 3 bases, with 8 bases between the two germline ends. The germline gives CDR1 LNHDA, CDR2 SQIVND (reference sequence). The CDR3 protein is CASSNLWTDTQYF. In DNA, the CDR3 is TGTGCCAGTAGTAACTTGTGGACAGATACGCAGTATTTT.

The DNA of the CDR3 is TGTGCCAGCAGTAACTCGGTTGCCTCACCCCTCCACTTT. Amino acid sequence: CASSNSVASPLHF. The chain joins TRBV25-1 to TRBJ1-6; D is uncertain. The germline V gene encodes CDR1 MGHDK and CDR2 SYGVNS. CDR3 length: 13 amino acids. Trimming took 5 bases from V and 10 from J, leaving 12 bases between them.

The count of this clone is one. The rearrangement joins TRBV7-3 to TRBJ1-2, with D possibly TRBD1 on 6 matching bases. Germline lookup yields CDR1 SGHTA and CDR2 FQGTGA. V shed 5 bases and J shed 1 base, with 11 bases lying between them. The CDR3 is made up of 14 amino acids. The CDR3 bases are TGTGCCAGCAGCCCCGGGACACGTAACTATGGCTACACCTTC. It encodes CASSPGTRNYGYTF.

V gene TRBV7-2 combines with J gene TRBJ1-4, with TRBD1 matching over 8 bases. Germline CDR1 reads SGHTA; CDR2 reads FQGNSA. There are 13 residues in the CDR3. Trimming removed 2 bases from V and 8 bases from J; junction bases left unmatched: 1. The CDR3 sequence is CASSLNRGEKLFF. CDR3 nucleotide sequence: TGTGCCAGCAGCTTAAACAGGGGGGAAAAACTGTTTTTT.

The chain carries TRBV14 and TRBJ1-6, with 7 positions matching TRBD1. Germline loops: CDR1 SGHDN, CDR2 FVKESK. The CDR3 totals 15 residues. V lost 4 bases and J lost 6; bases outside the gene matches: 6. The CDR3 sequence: CASSRQGSGNSPLHF. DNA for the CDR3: TGTGCCAGCAGCCGACAGGGTTCCGGTAATTCACCCCTCCACTTT.

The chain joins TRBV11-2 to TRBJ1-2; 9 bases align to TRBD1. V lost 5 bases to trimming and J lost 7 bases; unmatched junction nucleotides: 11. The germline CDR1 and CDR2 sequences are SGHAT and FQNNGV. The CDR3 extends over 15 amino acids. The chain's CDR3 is CASSIGPGQGFGYTF. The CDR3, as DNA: TGTGCCAGCAGCATCGGGCCGGGACAGGGATTTGGCTACACCTTC.

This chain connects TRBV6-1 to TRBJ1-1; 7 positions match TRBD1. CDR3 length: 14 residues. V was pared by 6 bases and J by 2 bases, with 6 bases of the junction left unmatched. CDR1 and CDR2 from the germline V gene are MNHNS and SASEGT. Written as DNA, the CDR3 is TGTGCCAGCAGCCATGGGACAGTTAACACTGAAGCTTTCTTT. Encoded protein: CASSHGTVNTEAFF.

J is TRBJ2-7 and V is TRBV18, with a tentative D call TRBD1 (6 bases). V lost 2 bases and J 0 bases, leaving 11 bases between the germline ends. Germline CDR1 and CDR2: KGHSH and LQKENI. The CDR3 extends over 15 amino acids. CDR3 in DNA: TGTGCCAGCTCACCAGGGCAGGGGATCTCCTACGAGCAGTACTTC. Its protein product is CASSPGQGISYEQYF.

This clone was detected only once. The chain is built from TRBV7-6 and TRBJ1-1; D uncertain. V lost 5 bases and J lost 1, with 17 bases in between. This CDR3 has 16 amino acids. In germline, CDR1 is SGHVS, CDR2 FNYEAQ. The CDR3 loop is CASSLSAGRANTEAFF. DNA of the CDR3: TGTGCCAGCAGCCTATCGGCGGGGAGGGCGAACACTGAAGCTTTCTTT.

Written as DNA, the CDR3 is TGTGCCAGCAGCTTGGAACAGGGAGAGACCCAGTACTTC. Its translation is CASSLEQGETQYF. The chain combines TRBV5-6 with TRBJ2-5; D might be TRBD1 (6 bases). V shed 0 bases and J shed 4 bases, with 7 bases lying between them. The germline gives CDR1 SGHDT, CDR2 YYEEEE. The CDR3 has 13 residues.

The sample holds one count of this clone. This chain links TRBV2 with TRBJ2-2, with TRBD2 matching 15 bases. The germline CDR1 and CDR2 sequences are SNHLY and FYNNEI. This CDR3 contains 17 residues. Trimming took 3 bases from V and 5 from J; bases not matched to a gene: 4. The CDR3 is CASSDRTSGRGTGELFF. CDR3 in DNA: TGTGCCAGCAGTGACCGGACTAGCGGGAGGGGTACCGGGGAGCTGTTTTTT.

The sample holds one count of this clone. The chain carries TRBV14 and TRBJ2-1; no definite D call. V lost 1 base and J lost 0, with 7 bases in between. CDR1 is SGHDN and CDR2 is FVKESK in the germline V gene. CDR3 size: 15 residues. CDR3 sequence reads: CASSQGHPSYNEQFF. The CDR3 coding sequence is TGTGCCAGCAGCCAAGGTCATCCCTCCTACAATGAGCAGTTCTTC.

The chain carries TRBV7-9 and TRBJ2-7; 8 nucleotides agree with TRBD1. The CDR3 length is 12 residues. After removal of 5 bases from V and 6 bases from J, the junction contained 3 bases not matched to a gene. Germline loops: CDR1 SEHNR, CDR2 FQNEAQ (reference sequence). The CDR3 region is CASSGQGFEQYF. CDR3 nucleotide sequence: TGTGCCAGCAGCGGACAGGGATTCGAGCAGTACTTC.